This T cell receptor beta chain was identified in a study of OX40 agonist ivuxolimab in advanced cancers. Study summary: Each patient was given ivuxolimab into a vein every 2 weeks, at 0.01 to 10 mg/kg. Prior anti-PD-1, anti-PD-L1 or anti-CTLA-4 therapy did not bar entry, and 40% to 45% had some.

Assay: immunoSEQ multiplex PCR; the TCRdb copy retains only in-frame clones and omits some. The sample holds tens of thousands of clones, around 94% seen once. Patients who had autoimmune disease history or got systemic immunosuppression were left out. V gave up 5 bases and J gave up 3 bases; unmatched junction bases: 7. Germline assignment: CDR1 SGHNT and CDR2 YENEEA. The length of the CDR3 is 15 residues. V and J are TRBV11-3 and TRBJ2-5, with TRBD1 matching over 9 bases. The source material was CD4+ or CD8+ T cells sorted from blood, sampled in a trial of the OX40 agonist ivuxolimab. The receptor comes from an adult with an advanced solid tumor such as melanoma, head and neck, liver or kidney cancer. The CDR3 here is CASSTRQGGKETQYF. CDR3 coding DNA: TGTGCCAGCAGCACCCGACAGGGGGGTAAAGAGACCCAGTACTTC.